This is a list of T cell receptor beta chains from one sample in a study of T-cell reconstitution after alpha-beta-depleted transplantation in children. Via MiXCR, TCRdb re-called the PCR reads, giving one row per CDR3 protein. In the table there are about 500,000 distinct CDR3 sequences, around a third of which are singletons. The sequencing here drew on PBMCs from the stem cell graft donor, taken from the stem cell graft. The source of these receptors is a human donor who donated a stem cell graft to a child with aplastic anemia. Both conserved end residues are part of each CDR3. Each record gives: V gene, clone size, CDR3 length, D gene, J gene, CDR3 protein, CDR3 DNA. A D gene is named only where the DNA matches it firmly. Clone size appears in some rows only: once, few, many, or a class for an expanded clone.

V: TRBV20-1; size: -; length: 15; D: TRBD1; J: TRBJ1-5; CDR3: CSATRQGMSNQPQHF; DNA: TGCAGTGCTACCAGACAGGGGATGAGCAATCAGCCCCAGCATTTT
V: TRBV7-2; size: -; length: 14; D: TRBD1; J: TRBJ2-7; CDR3: CASSPGTAPYEQYF; DNA: TGTGCCAGCAGCCCTGGGACAGCACCCTACGAGCAGTACTTC
V: TRBV28; size: -; length: 15; D: TRBD1; J: TRBJ2-7; CDR3: CASSPTGTGSYEQYF; DNA: TGTGCCAGCAGCCCGACCGGGACAGGCTCCTACGAGCAGTACTTC
V: TRBV12-3/TRBV12-4; size: -; length: 13; D: -; J: TRBJ1-2; CDR3: CASSPTGLGGYTF; DNA: TGTGCCAGCAGTCCAACAGGGTTAGGGGGCTACACCTTC
V: TRBV19; size: -; length: 16; D: -; J: TRBJ2-1; CDR3: CASSMVAPSLGDEQFF; DNA: TGTGCCAGTAGTATGGTCGCGCCCAGCCTCGGAGATGAGCAGTTCTTC
V: TRBV5-4; size: -; length: 18; D: TRBD2; J: TRBJ2-2; CDR3: CASSLERTSRSVFGELFF; DNA: TGTGCCAGCAGCTTGGAGAGGACTAGCAGGAGCGTCTTCGGGGAGCTGTTTTTT
V: TRBV7-2; size: few; length: 14; D: -; J: TRBJ2-5; CDR3: CASNVAPIQETQYF; DNA: TGTGCCAGCAATGTAGCGCCGATCCAAGAGACCCAGTACTTC
V: TRBV18; size: -; length: 16; D: -; J: TRBJ1-6; CDR3: CASSPLGDGGGSPLHF; DNA: TGTGCCAGCTCACCACTCGGAGATGGAGGTGGTTCACCCCTCCACTTT
V: TRBV28; size: -; length: 15; D: -; J: TRBJ1-1; CDR3: CASSLGQGFRTEAFF; DNA: TGTGCCAGCAGTTTAGGGCAGGGATTTCGAACTGAAGCTTTCTTT
V: TRBV5-5; size: -; length: 15; D: -; J: TRBJ2-1; CDR3: CASREQGNSYNEQFF; DNA: TGTGCCAGCAGGGAACAGGGAAACTCCTACAATGAGCAGTTCTTC
V: TRBV12-3/TRBV12-4; size: -; length: 15; D: -; J: TRBJ2-3; CDR3: CASSLAHQSTDTQYF; DNA: TGTGCCAGCAGTTTAGCGCACCAGAGCACAGATACGCAGTATTTT
V: TRBV12-3/TRBV12-4; size: few; length: 12; D: TRBD2; J: TRBJ2-7; CDR3: CASSSRGVEQYF; DNA: TGTGCCAGCAGTTCCCGGGGGGTCGAGCAGTACTTC
V: TRBV12-1; size: few; length: 15; D: -; J: TRBJ1-5; CDR3: CASSSDRESNQPQHF; DNA: TGTGCCAGCAGCTCTGACAGGGAGAGCAATCAGCCCCAGCATTTT
V: TRBV29-1; size: -; length: 12; D: TRBD1; J: TRBJ1-2; CDR3: CSVTGVNYGYTF; DNA: TGCAGCGTCACAGGGGTTAACTATGGCTACACCTTC
V: TRBV6-5; size: -; length: 16; D: -; J: TRBJ1-5; CDR3: CASSSLGGERNQPQHF; DNA: TGTGCCAGCAGTTCCCTCGGGGGGGAACGCAATCAGCCCCAGCATTTT
V: TRBV9; size: -; length: 17; D: TRBD2; J: TRBJ2-1; CDR3: CASSPSPGTSGSGEQFF; DNA: TGTGCCAGCAGCCCCTCCCCGGGGACTAGCGGGAGCGGCGAGCAGTTCTTC
V: TRBV15; size: few; length: 15; D: -; J: TRBJ1-4; CDR3: CATSGIGSTNEKLFF; DNA: TGTGCCACCTCGGGGATCGGTTCAACTAATGAAAAACTGTTTTTT
V: TRBV11-2; size: -; length: 15; D: -; J: TRBJ1-2; CDR3: CASSLDNAGKGGYTF; DNA: TGTGCCAGCAGCTTAGATAACGCGGGAAAAGGGGGCTACACCTTC